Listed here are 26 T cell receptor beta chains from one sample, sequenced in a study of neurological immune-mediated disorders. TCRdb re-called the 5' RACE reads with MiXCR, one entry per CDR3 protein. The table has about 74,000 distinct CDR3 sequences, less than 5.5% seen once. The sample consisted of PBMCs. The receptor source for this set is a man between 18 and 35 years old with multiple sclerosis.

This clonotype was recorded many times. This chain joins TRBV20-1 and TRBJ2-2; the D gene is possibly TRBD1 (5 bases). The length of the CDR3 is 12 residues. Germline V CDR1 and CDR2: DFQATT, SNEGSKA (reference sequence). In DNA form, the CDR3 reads TGCAGGGGGCAGGGAAGGGCCGGGGAGCTGTTTTTT. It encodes CRGQGRAGELFF.

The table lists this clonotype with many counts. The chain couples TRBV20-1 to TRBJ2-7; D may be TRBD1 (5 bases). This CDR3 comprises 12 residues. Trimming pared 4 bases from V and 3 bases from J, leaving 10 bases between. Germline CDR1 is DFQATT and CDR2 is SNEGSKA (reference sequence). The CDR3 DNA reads TGCAGTGCTAATAAAGGGGTCTACGAGCAGTACTTC. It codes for CSANKGVYEQYF.

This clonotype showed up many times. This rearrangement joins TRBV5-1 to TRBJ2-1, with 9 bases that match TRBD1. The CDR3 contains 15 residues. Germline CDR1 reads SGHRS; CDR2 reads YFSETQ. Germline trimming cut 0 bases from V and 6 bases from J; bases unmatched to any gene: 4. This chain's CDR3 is CASSLGGTGFNEQFF. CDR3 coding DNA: TGCGCCAGCAGCTTGGGCGGGACAGGGTTCAATGAGCAGTTCTTC. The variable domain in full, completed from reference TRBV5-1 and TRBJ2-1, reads KAGVTQTPRYLIKTRGQQVTLSCSPISGHRSVSWYQQTPGQGLQFLFEYFSETQRNKGNFPGRFSGRQFSNSRSEMNVSTLELGDSALYLCASSLGGTGFNEQFFGPGTRLTVL.

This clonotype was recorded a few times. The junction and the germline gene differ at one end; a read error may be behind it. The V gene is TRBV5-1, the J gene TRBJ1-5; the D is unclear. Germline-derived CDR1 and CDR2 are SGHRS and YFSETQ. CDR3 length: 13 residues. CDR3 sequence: CASSPDTDQPQNF. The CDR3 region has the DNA TGCGCCAGCAGCCCCGACACAGATCAGCCCCAGAATTTT.

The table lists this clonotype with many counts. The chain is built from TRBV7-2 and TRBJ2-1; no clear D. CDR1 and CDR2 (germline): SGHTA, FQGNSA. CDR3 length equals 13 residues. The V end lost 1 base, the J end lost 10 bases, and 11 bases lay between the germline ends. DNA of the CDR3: TGTGCCAGCAGCTTAGAGGGTCTGCTAGAGCAGTTCTTC. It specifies CASSLEGLLEQFF.

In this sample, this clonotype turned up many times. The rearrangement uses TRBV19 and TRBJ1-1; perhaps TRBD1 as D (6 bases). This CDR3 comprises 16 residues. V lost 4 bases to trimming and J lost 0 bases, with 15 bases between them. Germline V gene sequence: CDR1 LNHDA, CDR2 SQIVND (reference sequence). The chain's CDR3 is CASSTRWTALNTEAFF. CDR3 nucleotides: TGTGCCAGTAGTACGAGGTGGACAGCTTTGAACACTGAAGCTTTCTTT.

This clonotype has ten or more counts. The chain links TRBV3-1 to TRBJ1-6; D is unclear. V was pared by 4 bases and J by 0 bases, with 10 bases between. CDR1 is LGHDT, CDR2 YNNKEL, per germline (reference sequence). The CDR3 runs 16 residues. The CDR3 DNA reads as TGTGCCAGCAGCCGGACGGCCGGCTCCTATAATTCACCCCTCCACTTT. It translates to CASSRTAGSYNSPLHF.

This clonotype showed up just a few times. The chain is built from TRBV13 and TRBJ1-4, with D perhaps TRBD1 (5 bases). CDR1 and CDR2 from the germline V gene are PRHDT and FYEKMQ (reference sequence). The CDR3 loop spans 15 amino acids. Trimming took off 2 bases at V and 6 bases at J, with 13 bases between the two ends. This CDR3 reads CASSLRRGYHEKLFF. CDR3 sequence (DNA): TGTGCCAGCAGCTTAAGGAGGGGTTACCATGAAAAACTGTTTTTT.

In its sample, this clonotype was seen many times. The CDR3 region is CSASPGLAGNEQFF. The CDR3 DNA reads TGCAGTGCTAGCCCGGGACTAGCGGGCAATGAGCAGTTCTTC. The chain carries TRBV20-1 and TRBJ2-1; 12 bases match TRBD2. Per germline, CDR1 DFQATT and CDR2 SNEGSKA (reference sequence). J lost 6 bases, V lost 3 bases, and 3 bases had no gene match. The length of the CDR3 is 14 residues.

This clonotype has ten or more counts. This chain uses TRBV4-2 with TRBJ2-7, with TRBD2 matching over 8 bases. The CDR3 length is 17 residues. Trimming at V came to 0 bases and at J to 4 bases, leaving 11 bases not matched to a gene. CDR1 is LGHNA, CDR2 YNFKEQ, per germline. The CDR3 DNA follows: TGTGCCAGCAGCCAAGAAGTGGTCGGGAGGGCCGTATACGAGCAGTACTTC. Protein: CASSQEVVGRAVYEQYF.

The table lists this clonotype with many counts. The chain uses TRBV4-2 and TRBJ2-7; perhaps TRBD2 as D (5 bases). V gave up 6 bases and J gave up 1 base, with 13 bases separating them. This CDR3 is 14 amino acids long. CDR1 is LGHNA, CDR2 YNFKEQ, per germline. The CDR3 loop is CASRGSVRSYEQYF. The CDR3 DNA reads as TGTGCCAGCAGGGGGAGCGTAAGGTCCTACGAGCAGTACTTC.

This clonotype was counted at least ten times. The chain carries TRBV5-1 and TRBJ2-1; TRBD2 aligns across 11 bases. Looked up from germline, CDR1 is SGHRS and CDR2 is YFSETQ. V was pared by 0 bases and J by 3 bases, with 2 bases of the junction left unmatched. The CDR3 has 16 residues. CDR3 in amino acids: CASSLGLAGGYNEQFF. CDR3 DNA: TGCGCCAGCAGCTTGGGGCTAGCGGGAGGCTACAATGAGCAGTTCTTC. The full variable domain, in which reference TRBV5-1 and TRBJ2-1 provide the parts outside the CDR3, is KAGVTQTPRYLIKTRGQQVTLSCSPISGHRSVSWYQQTPGQGLQFLFEYFSETQRNKGNFPGRFSGRQFSNSRSEMNVSTLELGDSALYLCASSLGLAGGYNEQFFGPGTRLTVL.

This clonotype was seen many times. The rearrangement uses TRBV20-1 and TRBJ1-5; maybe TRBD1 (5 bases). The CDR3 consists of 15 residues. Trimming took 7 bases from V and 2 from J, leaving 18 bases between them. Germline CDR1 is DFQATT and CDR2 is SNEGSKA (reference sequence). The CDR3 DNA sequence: TGCAGTGGGATCGACAGCCTTAGACGCAATCAGCCCCAGCATTTT. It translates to CSGIDSLRRNQPQHF.

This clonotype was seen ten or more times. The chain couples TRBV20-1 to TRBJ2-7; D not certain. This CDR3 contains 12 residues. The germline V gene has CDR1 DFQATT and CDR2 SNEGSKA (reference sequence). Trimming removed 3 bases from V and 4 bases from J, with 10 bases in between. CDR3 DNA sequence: TGCAGTGCTAGGCGATTATCTTACGAGCAGTACTTC. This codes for CSARRLSYEQYF.

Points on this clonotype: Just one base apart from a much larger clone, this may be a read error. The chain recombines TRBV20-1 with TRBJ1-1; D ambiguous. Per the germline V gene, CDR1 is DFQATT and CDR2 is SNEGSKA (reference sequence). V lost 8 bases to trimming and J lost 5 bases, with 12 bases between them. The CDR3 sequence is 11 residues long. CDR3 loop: CSLKRPTEAFF. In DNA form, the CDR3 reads TGCAGTTTAAAGAGGCCTACTGAAGCTTTCTTT.

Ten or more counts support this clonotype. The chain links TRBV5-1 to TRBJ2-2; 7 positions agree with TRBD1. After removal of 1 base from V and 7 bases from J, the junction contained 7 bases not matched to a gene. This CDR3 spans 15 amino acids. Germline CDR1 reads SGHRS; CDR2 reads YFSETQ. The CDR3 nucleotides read TGCGCCAGCAGCTTGTCGACAGGGACCGGCGGGGAGCTGTTTTTT. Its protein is CASSLSTGTGGELFF.

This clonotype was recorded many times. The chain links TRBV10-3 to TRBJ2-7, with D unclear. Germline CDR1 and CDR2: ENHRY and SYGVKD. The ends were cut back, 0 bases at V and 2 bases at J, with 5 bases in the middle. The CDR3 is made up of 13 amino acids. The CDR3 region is CAISESGPYEQYF. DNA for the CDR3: TGTGCCATCAGTGAGTCTGGTCCCTACGAGCAGTACTTC.

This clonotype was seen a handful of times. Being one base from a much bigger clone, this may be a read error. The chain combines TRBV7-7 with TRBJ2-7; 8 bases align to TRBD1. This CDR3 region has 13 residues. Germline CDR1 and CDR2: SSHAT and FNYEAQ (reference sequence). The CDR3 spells CVSSMDREREQYF. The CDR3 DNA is TGTGTTAGCAGCATGGACAGGGAGAGGGAGCAGTACTTC.

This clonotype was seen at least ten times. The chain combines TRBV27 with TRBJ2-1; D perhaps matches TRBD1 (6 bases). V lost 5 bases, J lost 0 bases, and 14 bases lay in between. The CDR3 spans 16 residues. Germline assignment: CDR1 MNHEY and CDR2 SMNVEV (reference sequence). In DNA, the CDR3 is TGTGCCAGCAGTCCTAACAGGGACGTCTCCTACAATGAGCAGTTCTTC. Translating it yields CASSPNRDVSYNEQFF.

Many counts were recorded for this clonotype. CDR3 bases: TGTGCCAGCAGCCAAGTTTTCTGGGACGAGCAGTACTTC. Amino acid sequence: CASSQVFWDEQYF. V gene TRBV14 combines with J gene TRBJ2-7, with no clear D. The CDR3 consists of 13 residues. Germline CDR1 is SGHDN and CDR2 is FVKESK. V was cut by 1 base and J by 5 bases, with 9 bases left in between. The full variable domain, its missing parts supplied by reference TRBV14 and TRBJ2-7, is EAGVTQFPSHSVIEKGQTVTLRCDPISGHDNLYWYRRVMGKEIKFLLHFVKESKQDESGMPNNRFLAERTGGTYSTLKVQPAELEDSGVYFCASSQVFWDEQYFGPGTRLTVT.

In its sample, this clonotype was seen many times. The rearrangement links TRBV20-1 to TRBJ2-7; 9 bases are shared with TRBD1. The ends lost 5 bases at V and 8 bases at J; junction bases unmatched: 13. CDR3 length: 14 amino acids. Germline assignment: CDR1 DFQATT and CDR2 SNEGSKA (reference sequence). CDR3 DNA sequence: TGCAGTGCTGGGGACAGGGTCCTAGGGGCACAGCAGTACTTC. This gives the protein CSAGDRVLGAQQYF.

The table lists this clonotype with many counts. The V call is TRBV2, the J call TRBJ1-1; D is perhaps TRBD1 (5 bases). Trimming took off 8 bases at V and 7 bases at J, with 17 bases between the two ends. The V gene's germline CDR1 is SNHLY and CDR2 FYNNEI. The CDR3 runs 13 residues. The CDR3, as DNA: TGTGCCAGCGATTTGCAGGGCGAGGGTGAAGCTTTCTTT. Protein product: CASDLQGEGEAFF.

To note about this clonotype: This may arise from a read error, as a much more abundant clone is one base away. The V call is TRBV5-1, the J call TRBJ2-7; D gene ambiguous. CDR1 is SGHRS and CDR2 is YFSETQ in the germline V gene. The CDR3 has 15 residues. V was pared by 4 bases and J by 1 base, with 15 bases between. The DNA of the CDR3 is TGCGCCAGCAGCAACCCTCTAGAAAGATCCTACGAGCAGTACTTC. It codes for CASSNPLERSYEQYF.

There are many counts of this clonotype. The CDR3 DNA sequence: TGTGCCAGCAGCTCCCCCGTGGACACCGGGGAGCTGTTTTTT. Its protein is CASSSPVDTGELFF. This chain joins TRBV28 and TRBJ2-2; D call uncertain. Germline V gene data show CDR1 as MDHEN and CDR2 as SYDVKM. There are 14 residues in the CDR3. V was pared by 6 bases and J by 3 bases, with 11 bases between.

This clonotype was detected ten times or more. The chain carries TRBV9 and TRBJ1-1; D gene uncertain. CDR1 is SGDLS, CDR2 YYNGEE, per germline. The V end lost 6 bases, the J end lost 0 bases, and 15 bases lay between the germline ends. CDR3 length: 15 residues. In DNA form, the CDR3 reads TGTGCCAGCACCCCGTATGACAACATGAACACTGAAGCTTTCTTT. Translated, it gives CASTPYDNMNTEAFF. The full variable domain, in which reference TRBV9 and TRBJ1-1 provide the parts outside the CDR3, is DSGVTQTPKHLITATGQRVTLRCSPRSGDLSVYWYQQSLDQGLQFLIQYYNGEERAKGNILERFSAQQFPDLHSELNLSSLELGDSALYFCASTPYDNMNTEAFFGQGTRLTVV.

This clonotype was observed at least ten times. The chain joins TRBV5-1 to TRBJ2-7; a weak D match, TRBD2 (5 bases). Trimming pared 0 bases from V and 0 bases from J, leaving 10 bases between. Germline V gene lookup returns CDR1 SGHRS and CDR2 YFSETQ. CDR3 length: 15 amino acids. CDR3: CASSLERVSSYEQYF. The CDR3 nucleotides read TGCGCCAGCAGCTTGGAGAGGGTAAGCTCCTACGAGCAGTACTTC.